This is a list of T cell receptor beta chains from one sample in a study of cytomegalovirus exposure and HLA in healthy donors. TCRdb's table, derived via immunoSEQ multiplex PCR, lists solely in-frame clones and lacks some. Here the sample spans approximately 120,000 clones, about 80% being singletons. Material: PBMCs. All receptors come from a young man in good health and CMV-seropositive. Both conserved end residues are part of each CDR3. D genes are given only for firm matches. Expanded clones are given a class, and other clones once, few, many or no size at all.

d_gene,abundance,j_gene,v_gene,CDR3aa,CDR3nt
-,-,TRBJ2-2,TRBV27,CASSSTDRAMNTGELFF,TGTGCCAGCAGTTCCACGGACAGAGCCATGAACACCGGGGAGCTGTTTTTT
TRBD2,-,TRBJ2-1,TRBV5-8,CASSKRGTSGRQSYNEQFF,TGTGCCAGCAGTAAAAGGGGGACTAGCGGGAGGCAGTCCTACAATGAGCAGTTCTTC
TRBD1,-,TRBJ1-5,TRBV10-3,CAIKGTGSQPQHF,TGTGCCATCAAAGGGACAGGGAGTCAGCCCCAGCATTTT
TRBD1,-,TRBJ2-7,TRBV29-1,CSVTRTGEEQYF,TGCAGCGTAACACGGACAGGGGAGGAGCAGTACTTC
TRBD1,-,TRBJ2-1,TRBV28,CASSSPSGTGGNEQFF,TGTGCCAGCAGTTCCCCGTCCGGGACAGGGGGCAATGAGCAGTTCTTC
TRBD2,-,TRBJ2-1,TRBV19,CASSVLSSGSYNEQFF,TGTGCCAGTAGTGTCCTCTCTAGCGGATCCTACAATGAGCAGTTCTTC
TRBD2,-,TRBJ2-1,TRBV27,CASSPTIPGLAGGPGYNEQFF,TGTGCCAGCAGTCCAACAATTCCGGGACTAGCGGGAGGGCCAGGGTACAATGAGCAGTTCTTC
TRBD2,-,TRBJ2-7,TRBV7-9,CASSFPSTSGRSREQYF,TGTGCCAGCAGCTTCCCATCGACTAGCGGGAGAAGTCGCGAGCAGTACTTC
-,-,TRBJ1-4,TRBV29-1,CSVGVLGGYTNEKLFF,TGCAGCGTGGGGGTGTTGGGGGGTTACACTAATGAAAAACTGTTTTTT
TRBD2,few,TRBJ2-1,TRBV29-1,CSVEGLAEAVYNEQFF,TGCAGCGTCGAAGGGCTAGCGGAGGCGGTCTACAATGAGCAGTTCTTC
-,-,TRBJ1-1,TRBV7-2,CASSSRGLSTEAFF,TGTGCCAGCAGCTCCAGAGGGCTCTCCACTGAAGCTTTCTTT
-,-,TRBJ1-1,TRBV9,CASSVVGGEAFF,TGTGCCAGCAGCGTAGTGGGGGGGGAGGCTTTCTTT
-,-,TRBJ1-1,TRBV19,CASSAARGTEAFF,TGTGCCAGTAGTGCCGCCCGGGGCACTGAAGCTTTCTTT
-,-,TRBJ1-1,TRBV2,CASSESRLNTEAFF,TGTGCCAGCAGTGAATCGAGGTTGAACACTGAAGCTTTCTTT
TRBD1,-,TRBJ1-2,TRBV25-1,CASKEGASYGYTF,TGTGCCTCCAAAGAGGGGGCTAGCTATGGCTACACCTTC
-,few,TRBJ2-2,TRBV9,CASSPTVGNTGELFF,TGTGCCAGCAGCCCCACAGTAGGGAACACCGGGGAGCTGTTTTTT
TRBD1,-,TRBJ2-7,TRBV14,CASSQGIGTGLYEQYF,TGTGCCAGCAGCCAAGGGATAGGGACAGGGCTGTATGAGCAGTACTTC
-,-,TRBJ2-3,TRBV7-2,CASSLFRRDTQYF,TGTGCCAGCAGCTTATTCAGGCGAGATACGCAGTATTTT
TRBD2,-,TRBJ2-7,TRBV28,CASSPNPRVAGIRHEQYF,TGTGCCAGCAGTCCCAACCCTCGGGTAGCGGGAATCAGACACGAGCAGTACTTC
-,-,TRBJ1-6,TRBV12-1,CASSRGRGNSPLHF,TGTGCCAGCAGCCGCGGGCGGGGTAATTCACCCCTCCACTTT
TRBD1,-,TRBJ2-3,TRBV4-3,CASSQDRGLPTDTQYF,TGCGCCAGCAGCCAAGACAGGGGGCTGCCCACAGATACGCAGTATTTT
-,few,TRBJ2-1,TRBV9,CASSGRLGGSYNEQFF,TGTGCCAGCAGCGGCAGACTCGGCGGCTCCTACAATGAGCAGTTCTTC
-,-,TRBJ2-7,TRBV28,CASSLFRGGTATSEQYF,TGTGCCAGCAGTTTATTCCGTGGGGGGACAGCTACCTCGGAGCAGTACTTC
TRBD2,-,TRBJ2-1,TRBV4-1,CASSQGRASGSSYNEQFF,TGCGCCAGCAGCCAAGGGAGGGCTAGCGGGAGTTCCTACAATGAGCAGTTCTTC
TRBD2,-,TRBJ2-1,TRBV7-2,CASSPQTSGGYNEQFF,TGTGCCAGCAGCCCTCAGACTAGCGGGGGATACAATGAGCAGTTCTTC
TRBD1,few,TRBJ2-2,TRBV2,CASTGGTTGELFF,TGTGCCAGTACAGGGGGCACCACCGGGGAGCTGTTTTTT
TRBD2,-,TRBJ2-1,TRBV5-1,CASRPPGLAYEQFF,TGCGCCAGCAGACCTCCGGGACTAGCGTATGAGCAGTTCTTC
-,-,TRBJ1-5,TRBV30,CAWTRQGGGNQPQHF,TGTGCCTGGACTCGGCAGGGAGGGGGCAATCAGCCCCAGCATTTT
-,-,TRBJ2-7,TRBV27,CASSLRETYEQYF,TGTGCCAGCAGTTTGAGGGAAACCTACGAGCAGTACTTC
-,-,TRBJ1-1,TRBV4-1,CASSPRTTGTNTEAFF,TGCGCCAGCAGCCCCCGCACAACAGGGACGAACACTGAAGCTTTCTTT